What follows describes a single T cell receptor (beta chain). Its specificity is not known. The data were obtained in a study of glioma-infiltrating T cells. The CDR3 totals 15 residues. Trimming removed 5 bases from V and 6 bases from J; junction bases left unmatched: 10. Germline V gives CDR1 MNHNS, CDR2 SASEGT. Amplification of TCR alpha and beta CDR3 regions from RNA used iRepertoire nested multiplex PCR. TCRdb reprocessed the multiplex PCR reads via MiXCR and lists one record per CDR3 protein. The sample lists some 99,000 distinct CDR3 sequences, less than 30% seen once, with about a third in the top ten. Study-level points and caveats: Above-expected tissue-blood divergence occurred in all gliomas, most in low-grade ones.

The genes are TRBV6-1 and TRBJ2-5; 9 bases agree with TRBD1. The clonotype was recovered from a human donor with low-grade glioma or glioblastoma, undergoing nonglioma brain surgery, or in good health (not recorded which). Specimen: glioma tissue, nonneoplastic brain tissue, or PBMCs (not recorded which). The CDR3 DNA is TGTGCCAGCAGTTTAGAGGGACAGGGAGGGAAGACCCAGTACTTC. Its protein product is CASSLEGQGGKTQYF.